The 24 T cell receptor beta chains given below trace back to one sample, sequenced in a study of T-cell reconstitution after alpha-beta-depleted transplantation in children. TCRbeta library preparation incorporated unique molecular identifiers. MiXCR was run by TCRdb on the PCR reads, yielding one entry per CDR3 protein. Among approximately 88,000 distinct CDR3 sequences listed, more than 10% were seen once. The sample here was PBMCs from the stem cell graft donor, taken from the stem cell graft. The receptors derive from a human donor who donated a stem cell graft to a child with inherited bone marrow failure.

This clonotype was recorded many times. This chain connects TRBV10-3 to TRBJ1-5; D possibly corresponds to TRBD1 (5 bases). The CDR3 sequence is 17 residues long. Germline V gene data show CDR1 as ENHRY and CDR2 as SYGVKD. The V end was cut by 0 bases, the J end by 4 bases, with 16 bases between. The CDR3 protein is CAISESKGPGENQPQHF. The CDR3 DNA reads TGTGCCATCAGTGAGTCAAAGGGCCCGGGGGAAAATCAGCCCCAGCATTTT.

In DNA form, the CDR3 reads TGTGCCAGTAGTACCCGGGACCGTGAAAAACTGTTTTTT. As protein: CASSTRDREKLFF. The rearrangement joins TRBV19 to TRBJ1-4; maybe TRBD1 (5 bases). The CDR3 covers 13 residues. V lost 4 bases to trimming and J lost 7 bases, with 10 bases between them. The germline V gene encodes CDR1 LNHDA and CDR2 SQIVND (reference sequence).

This clonotype occurred many times. The CDR3 spells CASSLARNNEQFF. CDR3 nucleotides: TGTGCCAGCAGCTTGGCCAGAAACAATGAGCAGTTCTTC. This chain uses TRBV5-5 with TRBJ2-1; unclear D gene. The V end was cut by 0 bases, the J end by 5 bases, with 6 bases between. Per germline, CDR1 SGHKS and CDR2 YYEKEE (reference sequence). The CDR3 is 13 amino acids.

This clonotype was seen only a few times. This rearrangement joins TRBV4-2 to TRBJ2-5; weak D call: TRBD2 (5 bases). The CDR3 is 13 amino acids. Germline-derived CDR1 and CDR2 are LGHNA and YNFKEQ. Trimming took 7 bases from V and 4 from J, leaving 13 bases between them. CDR3 coding DNA: TGTGCCAGCACCCCGAAGGCGGGAGAGACCCAGTACTTC. It specifies CASTPKAGETQYF.

There are many counts of this clonotype. The chain combines TRBV5-1 with TRBJ1-1; D may be TRBD1 (6 bases). The CDR3 runs 15 residues. Germline-derived CDR1 and CDR2 are SGHRS and YFSETQ. V lost 0 bases, J lost 7 bases, and 16 bases lay in between. CDR3 bases: TGCGCCAGCAGCTTGGCCTCCGGGACACCCGTTGAAGCTTTCTTT. Its translation: CASSLASGTPVEAFF.

This clonotype was found many times. The chain employs TRBV10-3 and TRBJ1-6; 9 bases map to TRBD1. Losses at the gene ends were 6 bases for V and 7 bases for J; bases not matched to a gene: 4. Germline V gene data show CDR1 as ENHRY and CDR2 as SYGVKD. The CDR3 totals 14 residues. CDR3 region: CAISRTGENSPLHF. In nucleotides, the CDR3 is TGTGCCATCAGCCGGACAGGGGAAAATTCACCCCTCCACTTT.

This clonotype was found many times. V gene TRBV6-6 combines with J gene TRBJ1-1, with D maybe TRBD1 (5 bases). Germline loops: CDR1 MNHNY, CDR2 SVGAGI (reference sequence). V was trimmed by 2 bases and J by 7 bases, leaving 14 bases between them. The length of the CDR3 is 14 residues. The CDR3 is CASSYPTERGEAFF. The CDR3 DNA reads as TGTGCCAGCAGTTACCCGACAGAGAGGGGTGAAGCTTTCTTT.

This chain uses TRBV29-1 with TRBJ2-7, with TRBD1 matching 7 bases. The germline gives CDR1 SQVTM, CDR2 ANQGSEA. The CDR3 totals 15 residues. Losses at the gene ends were 1 base for V and 2 bases for J; bases not matched to a gene: 8. CDR3 in DNA: TGCAGCGTTGAAGTGGGAACGACAGGGACCTACGAGCAGTACTTC. Amino acid sequence: CSVEVGTTGTYEQYF.

This clonotype was found many times. V gene TRBV4-2 combines with J gene TRBJ2-6; tentatively, D is TRBD2 (5 bases). The V and J ends lost 0 bases and 0 bases respectively, with 6 bases between them. The CDR3 is made up of 16 amino acids. CDR1 LGHNA and CDR2 YNFKEQ come from the germline V gene. The CDR3 here is CASSQDAGSGANVLTF. The CDR3 region has the DNA TGTGCCAGCAGCCAAGATGCGGGCTCTGGGGCCAACGTCCTGACTTTC.

The sample holds a few counts of this clonotype. Compared with germline, one end of the junction differs, possibly owing to a read error. This rearrangement joins TRBV4-1 to TRBJ2-2, with D possibly TRBD2 on 6 matching bases. Germline V gives CDR1 MGHRA, CDR2 YSYEKL. The CDR3 totals 14 residues. The CDR3 bases are TGCGCCACCAGCGGTCTAGCGCGGACCGGGGAGCTGTTTTTT. It translates to CATSGLARTGELFF.

This clonotype was seen at least ten times. The genes are TRBV29-1 and TRBJ2-3; TRBD1 matches at 9 bases. Germline V gives CDR1 SQVTM, CDR2 ANQGSEA. The CDR3 is made up of 15 amino acids. V was pared by 6 bases and J by 0 bases, with 7 bases of the junction left unmatched. This CDR3 is CSVRGQGTSTDTQYF. The CDR3 DNA follows: TGCAGCGTCCGCGGACAGGGGACTAGCACAGATACGCAGTATTTT.

This clonotype was counted many times. The chain links TRBV7-9 to TRBJ2-1; D gene ambiguous. The CDR3 runs 14 residues. V lost 0 bases, J lost 4 bases, and 7 bases lay in between. Germline assignment: CDR1 SEHNR and CDR2 FQNEAQ (reference sequence). CDR3 protein: CASSLASVYNEQFF. Written as DNA, the CDR3 is TGTGCCAGCAGCTTAGCATCGGTTTACAATGAGCAGTTCTTC. The whole variable domain, remainder taken from reference TRBV7-9 and TRBJ2-1, is DTGVSQNPRHKITKRGQNVTFRCDPISEHNRLYWYRQTLGQGPEFLTYFQNEAQLEKSRLLSDRFSAERPKGSFSTLEIQRTEQGDSAMYLCASSLASVYNEQFFGPGTRLTVL.

In its sample, this clonotype was seen many times. The gene calls are TRBV12-3 or TRBV12-4 and TRBJ2-2; D remains unclear. V lost 2 bases and J lost 7, with 8 bases in between. This CDR3 spans 13 amino acids. The CDR3, as DNA: TGTGCCAGCAGTTTACTGGAGTTCGGGGAGCTGTTTTTT. As protein: CASSLLEFGELFF.

This clonotype was recorded at least ten times. The V and J genes are TRBV9 and TRBJ2-7, with TRBD1 identical over 10 bases. V lost 3 bases to trimming and J lost 3 bases; unmatched junction nucleotides: 3. Germline V CDR1 and CDR2: SGDLS, YYNGEE. The CDR3 is made up of 14 amino acids. The CDR3 is CASSAGTGDYEQYF. In DNA, the CDR3 is TGTGCCAGCAGCGCCGGGACAGGGGACTACGAGCAGTACTTC.

This clonotype was seen repeatedly, ten times or more. This chain uses TRBV20-1 with TRBJ2-7, with D perhaps being TRBD1 or TRBD2 (5 bases each). The germline V and J ends were trimmed by 3 bases and 2 bases, with 14 bases remaining between them. The CDR3 length is 14 residues. Germline values: CDR1 DFQATT, CDR2 SNEGSKA (reference sequence). The DNA for the CDR3 is TGCAGTGCTAGCCCCTCGGGACCTCCCTACGAGCAGTACTTC. The encoded protein is CSASPSGPPYEQYF.

This clonotype has at least ten counts. The chain combines TRBV20-1 with TRBJ1-5; the D gene is possibly TRBD1 (5 bases). The V end was cut by 2 bases, the J end by 3 bases, with 11 bases between. CDR3 length: 14 residues. CDR1 DFQATT and CDR2 SNEGSKA come from the germline V gene (reference sequence). In nucleotides, the CDR3 is TGCAGTGCTAGATCGGGACCCTTCAATCAGCCCCAGCATTTT. Translated, it gives CSARSGPFNQPQHF.

This clonotype was counted ten times or more. This chain joins TRBV5-6 and TRBJ2-3, with 7 bases aligning to TRBD2. CDR3 length equals 14 residues. Germline CDR1 and CDR2: SGHDT and YYEEEE. The V segment lost 0 bases and the J segment 5 bases; nucleotides outside the gene matches: 3. CDR3 sequence: CASSLEIAGDTQYF. The CDR3 DNA reads as TGTGCCAGCAGCTTGGAGATAGCGGGAGATACGCAGTATTTT.

This clonotype showed up many times. This chain joins TRBV15 and TRBJ1-2; the D gene is possibly TRBD1 (5 bases). The CDR3 runs to 16 residues. The germline V gene has CDR1 LNHNV and CDR2 YYDKDF (reference sequence). Trimming removed 0 bases from V and 4 bases from J, with 15 bases in between. The CDR3 sequence: CATSRDQGPSIYGYTF. CDR3 DNA sequence: TGTGCCACCAGCAGAGATCAGGGTCCTAGTATCTATGGCTACACCTTC.

The rearrangement links TRBV6-2 or TRBV6-3 to TRBJ1-5; D unresolved. V was clipped by 0 bases and J by 5 bases, with 8 bases between them. CDR1 MNHEY and CDR2 SVGEGT come from the germline V gene. The length of the CDR3 is 14 residues. The CDR3 sequence: CASSYSREDQPQHF. The DNA of the CDR3 is TGTGCCAGCAGTTACTCGAGAGAGGATCAGCCCCAGCATTTT.

This clonotype was observed many times. V usage is TRBV7-9 and J usage is TRBJ2-7, with 8 positions matching TRBD1. Unmatched junction bases numbered 11, after V lost 5 bases and J lost 5 bases. The CDR3 length is 15 residues. From germline, CDR1 is SEHNR and CDR2 FQNEAQ (reference sequence). The chain's CDR3 is CASSPPYRQGNEQYF. Here the CDR3 DNA reads TGTGCCAGCAGCCCCCCGTATAGACAGGGGAACGAGCAGTACTTC.

This clonotype was counted ten times or more. This chain connects TRBV4-2 to TRBJ2-5, with 8 positions matching TRBD2. The CDR3 has 16 residues. With 1 base clipped from V and 4 bases from J, the junction kept 8 bases outside the gene matches. Per the germline V gene, CDR1 is LGHNA and CDR2 is YNFKEQ. The CDR3: CASSQAFSGALETQYF. CDR3 nucleotide sequence: TGTGCCAGCAGCCAAGCCTTTAGCGGGGCTCTAGAGACCCAGTACTTC.

The gene calls are TRBV12-3 or TRBV12-4 and TRBJ2-1; 7 bases match TRBD1. Losses at the gene ends were 4 bases for V and 4 bases for J; bases not matched to a gene: 4. There are 14 residues in the CDR3. The CDR3 region is CASSSTGRYNEQFF. The CDR3, as DNA: TGTGCCAGCAGTTCGACAGGGCGATACAATGAGCAGTTCTTC.

The table lists this clonotype with many counts. The rearrangement joins TRBV5-1 to TRBJ1-1, with D perhaps TRBD1 (6 bases). There are 14 residues in the CDR3. In germline, CDR1 is SGHRS, CDR2 YFSETQ. The V end lost 0 bases, the J end lost 5 bases, and 11 bases lay between the germline ends. The CDR3 sequence: CASSLEGGRTEAFF. The CDR3 nucleotides are TGCGCCAGCAGCTTGGAGGGGGGACGGACTGAAGCTTTCTTT. Full variable domain (outside the CDR3, taken from reference TRBV5-1 and TRBJ1-1): KAGVTQTPRYLIKTRGQQVTLSCSPISGHRSVSWYQQTPGQGLQFLFEYFSETQRNKGNFPGRFSGRQFSNSRSEMNVSTLELGDSALYLCASSLEGGRTEAFFGQGTRLTVV.

This clonotype was counted ten times or more. This chain uses TRBV10-3 with TRBJ1-1; no firm D call. The V and J ends lost 1 base and 3 bases respectively, with 9 bases between them. CDR3 size: 14 residues. Per germline, CDR1 ENHRY and CDR2 SYGVKD. Here the CDR3 reads CAISEYAADTEAFF. CDR3 in DNA: TGTGCCATCAGTGAGTACGCGGCGGACACTGAAGCTTTCTTT.